This entry is about one T cell receptor beta chain. The CDR3 carries no conserved terminal phenylalanine or tryptophan, so it likely arises from a read error. The J segment lost 4 bases and the V segment lost 6 bases, leaving 9 bases of the junction unmatched. The CDR3 totals 14 residues. Germline V gives CDR1 SQVTM, CDR2 ANQGSEA. This specimen belongs to a study of tumor and adjacent non-tumor tissue in lung cancer. Three rounds of nested PCR, following a modified ARM-PCR protocol, produced the TCRbeta library. TCRdb processed the multiplex PCR reads anew with MiXCR; each CDR3 protein has one entry. The data show more than 90,000 distinct CDR3 sequences, 65% to 75% seen once. RNA was extracted from bulk tissue without any cell sorting.

The material sequenced was lung tumor tissue. The source of this sequence is a man aged 60-69 years with non-small cell lung cancer. V is TRBV29-1 and J is TRBJ2-1; 7 bases match TRBD2. The CDR3 region is CSVRTSVPYNEQFL. The CDR3 DNA follows: TGCAGCGTCCGCACTAGCGTGCCGTACAATGAGCAGTTCTTA.